This T cell receptor (beta chain) was sequenced during a study of blood T cell repertoires in COVID-19. The V end was cut by 3 bases, the J end by 7 bases, with 7 bases between. CDR3 length: 12 amino acids. Only in-frame clones appear in the TCRdb table, and some are missing; sequencing was by immunoSEQ multiplex PCR. The sample lists 130,000 to 150,000 clones, about 90% occurring once. This clonotype originated in a human donor in a cohort sampled during active COVID-19. The specimen sequenced was peripheral blood. The chain employs TRBV12-3 or TRBV12-4 and TRBJ2-1, with D perhaps matching TRBD1 (5 bases). CDR3 loop: CASSFQGNEQFF. The CDR3 nucleotides read TGTGCCAGCAGTTTTCAGGGAAATGAGCAGTTCTTC.